This T cell receptor (beta chain) was retrieved from a study of CD8 T cells in Susac syndrome. The authors sequenced TCR beta from blood CD8+ and CD4+ T cells. Isolation of CD8+ and CD4+ T cells was performed negatively, whereas enrichment of TEMRA cells was done by FACS. Note on this clonotype: What it recognizes is unknown.

Overall study findings and caveats: As acknowledged by the study, its TCR sequencing and HLA analysis included a relatively small number of individuals.

Random hexamers served to reverse transcribe roughly 0.5 to 1 ug RNA. Amplification of TCR beta CDR3 spanned 54 Vbeta and 13 Jbeta via immunoSEQ multiplex PCR. In TCRdb, the immunoSEQ multiplex PCR reads were re-called with MiXCR into one record per CDR3 protein. Of around 77,000 distinct CDR3 sequences listed, under 96% are singletons. Deletions cut 1 base from V and 3 bases from J, with 15 bases between. The CDR3 extends over 16 amino acids. The specimen sequenced was CD4+ T cells from PBMCs. The rearrangement uses TRBV12-3 or TRBV12-4 and TRBJ1-2, with D possibly being TRBD1 (5 bases). The source of this sequence is a human donor with multiple sclerosis. This CDR3 reads CASSLGGGSGDYGYTF. CDR3 bases: TGTGCCAGCAGTTTAGGTGGGGGTAGTGGAGACTATGGCTACACCTTC.